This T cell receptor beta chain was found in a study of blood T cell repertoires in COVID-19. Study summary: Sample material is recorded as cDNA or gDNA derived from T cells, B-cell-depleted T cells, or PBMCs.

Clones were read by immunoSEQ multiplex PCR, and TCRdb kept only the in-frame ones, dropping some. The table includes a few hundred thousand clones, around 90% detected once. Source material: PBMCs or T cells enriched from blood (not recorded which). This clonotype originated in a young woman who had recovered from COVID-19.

The chain's CDR3 is CASSLDRGFNYGYTF. In DNA form, the CDR3 reads TGCGCCAGCAGCTTGGACAGGGGCTTTAACTATGGCTACACCTTC. The chain is built from TRBV5-1 and TRBJ1-2; 7 nucleotides align to TRBD1. The CDR3 spans 15 residues. V trimming: 0 bases; J trimming: 1 base; junction bases outside the gene matches: 3. Germline V lookup: CDR1 SGHRS, CDR2 YFSETQ. The full variable domain, with the rest looked up from reference TRBV5-1 and TRBJ1-2, is KAGVTQTPRYLIKTRGQQVTLSCSPISGHRSVSWYQQTPGQGLQFLFEYFSETQRNKGNFPGRFSGRQFSNSRSEMNVSTLELGDSALYLCASSLDRGFNYGYTFGSGTRLTVV.